The 22 T cell receptor beta chains given below trace back to one sample, sequenced in a study of post-analysis software for immune sequencing data. General study findings and limits: Patients carried 5 or 6 TRBV segments more frequently than controls did, and TRBV5-6, TRBV5-1 and TRBV20-1 were among them.

The antigens for these receptors are not known. cDNA libraries of TCR beta carried unique molecular identifiers. TCRdb itself ran the PCR reads through MiXCR, one entry per CDR3 protein. The sample has some 690,000 distinct CDR3 sequences; less than 35% are singletons. Specimen: blood. The source of these receptors is a girl under 18 with multiple sclerosis.

J is TRBJ1-6 and V is TRBV6-2 or TRBV6-3; 9 bases align to TRBD1. Per germline, CDR1 MNHEY and CDR2 SVGEGT. This CDR3 comprises 14 residues. V shed 11 bases and J 9 bases; nucleotides not matched to a gene: 11. The CDR3 region has the DNA TGTGCCGCACGTGTCGGGACAGGGAGTTCACCCCTCCACTTT. It encodes CAARVGTGSSPLHF.

This clonotype has more than one count but fewer than ten. The V and J genes are TRBV4-1 and TRBJ2-3; 8 positions agree with TRBD1. The CDR3 covers 18 residues. Germline CDR1 reads MGHRA; CDR2 reads YSYEKL. V lost 3 bases and J lost 0; bases outside the gene matches: 11. The CDR3 protein is CASSHPPDRGTSTDTQYF. DNA for the CDR3: TGCGCCAGCAGCCACCCACCTGACAGGGGAACGAGCACAGATACGCAGTATTTT.

This clonotype was counted only a few times. The chain joins TRBV29-1 to TRBJ2-1, with D perhaps TRBD2 (6 bases). V was pared by 4 bases and J by 4 bases, with 11 bases between. This CDR3 comprises 13 residues. Germline V lookup: CDR1 SQVTM, CDR2 ANQGSEA. CDR3 region: CSVAGTGYNEQFF. In DNA, the CDR3 is TGCAGCGTTGCCGGGACTGGGTACAATGAGCAGTTCTTC.

This chain joins TRBV19 and TRBJ1-1; D remains ambiguous. This CDR3 is built from 15 residues. V gave up 4 bases and J gave up 4 bases, with 16 bases separating them. Germline V gene sequence: CDR1 LNHDA, CDR2 SQIVND (reference sequence). The CDR3 DNA sequence: TGTGCCAGTAGTAACCCGAGAGGGTTAGGCACTGAAGCTTTCTTT. Translation: CASSNPRGLGTEAFF.

This clonotype has just a few counts. The rearrangement links TRBV29-1 to TRBJ2-1; TRBD2 matches at 11 bases. The germline gives CDR1 SQVTM, CDR2 ANQGSEA. J was trimmed by 3 bases and V by 6 bases; bases with no gene match: 10. The CDR3 runs 16 residues. Here the CDR3 DNA reads TGCAGCGTCGCAATACCGGGACTAGCGGTCTACAATGAGCAGTTCTTC. Protein product: CSVAIPGLAVYNEQFF.

The table lists this clonotype with a few counts. This chain links TRBV11-2 with TRBJ2-7; 10 bases map to TRBD1. The CDR3 has 16 residues. The ends lost 6 bases at V and 4 bases at J; junction bases unmatched: 12. Germline values: CDR1 SGHAT, CDR2 FQNNGV. As DNA, the CDR3 is TGTGCCAGCAGTAAAAATCCGGGACAGGGGATTTACGAGCAGTACTTC. It specifies CASSKNPGQGIYEQYF.

V usage is TRBV5-5 and J usage is TRBJ1-5; D is possibly TRBD1 (5 bases). The V end lost 3 bases, the J end lost 2 bases, and 15 bases lay between the germline ends. Germline V gives CDR1 SGHKS, CDR2 YYEKEE (reference sequence). This CDR3 spans 16 amino acids. In DNA form, the CDR3 reads TGTGCCAGCAGCTCTGGTCTCCAGGGCCGCAATCAGCCCCAGCATTTT. Protein sequence: CASSSGLQGRNQPQHF.

The chain links TRBV12-3 or TRBV12-4 to TRBJ2-5; TRBD2 aligns across 8 bases. The junction had 16 bases not matched to a gene; V was cut back by 6 bases and J by 4 bases. The CDR3 sequence is 17 residues long. Here the CDR3 DNA reads TGTGCCAGCAGACCCAGCCTGGGAGCGGGAGATCGAGAGACCCAGTACTTC. This encodes CASRPSLGAGDRETQYF.

CDR3 protein: CASSPSSLYEQYF. As DNA, the CDR3 is TGTGCCAGCAGTCCTTCTAGTTTATACGAGCAGTACTTC. This chain uses TRBV28 with TRBJ2-7; D gene unclear. Germline V gene lookup returns CDR1 MDHEN and CDR2 SYDVKM. The CDR3 has 13 residues. The V end was cut by 5 bases, the J end by 4 bases, with 12 bases between.

V usage is TRBV7-2 and J usage is TRBJ1-2; D is perhaps TRBD1 (5 bases). Between the trimmed V and J ends, which lost 4 bases and 9 bases, there was a span of 18 bases. The germline CDR1 and CDR2 sequences are SGHTA and FQGNSA. The CDR3 is 14 residues long. CDR3 sequence (DNA): TGTGCCAGCAGCTGGGGAGGGCATAAGGGGAGCTACACCTTC. It translates to CASSWGGHKGSYTF.

This rearrangement joins TRBV7-9 to TRBJ1-2, with 9 bases identical to TRBD1. V shed 4 bases, J shed 4 bases, and the junction held 7 bases outside the gene matches. The V gene's germline CDR1 is SEHNR and CDR2 FQNEAQ (reference sequence). The CDR3 length is 15 residues. CDR3: CASSSDPGQGYGYTF. DNA of the CDR3: TGTGCCAGCAGCTCAGACCCGGGACAGGGCTATGGCTACACCTTC.

This clonotype came up a few times. The chain is built from TRBV3-1 and TRBJ2-3, with 8 bases that match TRBD2. CDR3 length equals 15 residues. Per germline, CDR1 LGHDT and CDR2 YNNKEL (reference sequence). Losses at the gene ends were 1 base for V and 4 bases for J; bases not matched to a gene: 4. For the CDR3, the DNA is TGTGCCAGCAGCCAAGTGGCGGGGGGCCCAGATACGCAGTATTTT. Its translation is CASSQVAGGPDTQYF.

The chain carries TRBV6-5 and TRBJ1-5; D uncertain. The CDR3 spans 15 residues. The V gene lost 5 bases and the J gene lost 0 bases, with 11 bases spanning the gap. CDR1 and CDR2 (germline): MNHEY, SVGAGI. CDR3 protein: CASSLSEGSNQPQHF. The CDR3 DNA follows: TGTGCCAGCAGTCTATCTGAGGGTAGCAATCAGCCCCAGCATTTT.

CDR3 region: CSARVGLAGEKYNEQFF. DNA for the CDR3: TGCAGTGCTAGGGTGGGGCTAGCGGGAGAGAAATACAATGAGCAGTTCTTC. The V call is TRBV20-1, the J call TRBJ2-1, with 10 bases that match TRBD2. V shed 3 bases, J shed 4 bases, and the junction held 12 bases outside the gene matches. The CDR3 covers 17 residues. The V gene's germline CDR1 is DFQATT and CDR2 SNEGSKA (reference sequence).

A few counts support this clonotype. The CDR3 here is CAISEQGGFNYGYTF. In DNA form, the CDR3 reads TGTGCCATCAGTGAACAGGGGGGGTTTAACTATGGCTACACCTTC. This sequence joins TRBV10-3 and TRBJ1-2; TRBD1 aligns across 8 bases. The CDR3 contains 15 residues. V lost 3 bases and J lost 1; bases outside the gene matches: 4. Germline CDR1 and CDR2: ENHRY and SYGVKD.

The chain carries TRBV20-1 and TRBJ2-5; D perhaps matches TRBD2 (6 bases). CDR1 DFQATT and CDR2 SNEGSKA come from the germline V gene (reference sequence). The CDR3 is 14 amino acids. Between the trimmed V and J ends, which lost 0 bases and 3 bases, there was a span of 11 bases. The CDR3 sequence: CSARDRSSEETQYF. The CDR3 nucleotides read TGCAGTGCTAGAGATCGGTCTAGCGAAGAGACCCAGTACTTC.

The chain uses TRBV4-3 and TRBJ2-3; D gene ambiguous. The V end lost 3 bases, the J end lost 5 bases, and 9 bases lay between the germline ends. The CDR3 loop spans 13 amino acids. CDR1 and CDR2 (germline): LGHNA, YSLEER. The CDR3 loop reads CASSQRRGDTQYF. The DNA of the CDR3 is TGCGCCAGCAGCCAGCGCCGCGGAGATACGCAGTATTTT.

The rearrangement links TRBV5-1 to TRBJ2-3; 7 bases line up with TRBD2. The CDR3 length is 15 residues. J was trimmed by 0 bases and V by 1 base; bases with no gene match: 2. Germline-derived CDR1 and CDR2 are SGHRS and YFSETQ. CDR3 loop: CASSLTSDSTDTQYF. Here the CDR3 DNA reads TGCGCCAGCAGCTTGACTAGCGATAGCACAGATACGCAGTATTTT.

The chain joins TRBV15 to TRBJ2-3, with 10 positions matching TRBD2. Germline lookup yields CDR1 LNHNV and CDR2 YYDKDF (reference sequence). Losses at the gene ends were 0 bases for V and 4 bases for J; bases not matched to a gene: 13. There are 19 residues in the CDR3. Here the CDR3 DNA reads TGTGCCACCAGCAGAGATCTTGATCGGGCTAGCGGGAGCGCAGATACGCAGTATTTT. Translated: CATSRDLDRASGSADTQYF.

The rearrangement joins TRBV29-1 to TRBJ2-3; 10 positions agree with TRBD2. V lost 5 bases and J lost 4; bases outside the gene matches: 9. Germline V gives CDR1 SQVTM, CDR2 ANQGSEA. This CDR3 is built from 15 residues. For the CDR3, the DNA is TGCAGCGTTCCAAGTACTAGCGGGATCGCAGATACGCAGTATTTT. Its protein is CSVPSTSGIADTQYF.

This clonotype was counted only a few times. The rearrangement links TRBV7-8 to TRBJ2-5; tentatively, D is TRBD1 (5 bases). Trimming removed 5 bases from V and 5 bases from J, with 18 bases in between. Looked up from germline, CDR1 is SGHVS and CDR2 is FQNEAQ. This CDR3 is built from 15 residues. CDR3 sequence (DNA): TGTGCCAGCAGCCAGACGCTAAGGGGTTTGGAGACCCAGTACTTC. It is translated as CASSQTLRGLETQYF.

This clonotype was counted only a few times. The chain is built from TRBV20-1 and TRBJ2-1, with 13 positions matching TRBD2. The V segment lost 5 bases and the J segment 0 bases; nucleotides outside the gene matches: 4. The CDR3 loop spans 16 amino acids. Germline V gene data show CDR1 as DFQATT and CDR2 as SNEGSKA (reference sequence). CDR3: CSAQTSGRRSYNEQFF. DNA of the CDR3: TGCAGTGCTCAGACTAGCGGGAGGCGCTCCTACAATGAGCAGTTCTTC.